Listed below are T cell receptor beta chains from one sample, sequenced in a study of CD8+ T cells in alopecia areata. Clones were read by immunoSEQ multiplex PCR, and TCRdb kept only the in-frame ones, dropping some. The data show over 120,000 clones, with about 51% seen just once and around 1% held by the top ten. The sequenced sample was CD4+ T cells sorted from blood, obtained at week 0. The receptors come from a human donor with alopecia areata. Each CDR3 is given with its conserved first and last residue. D genes are given only for firm matches. Clone size is shown for a subset of rows, as once, few, many or a class of expanded clone.

TGCAGCGTCACAGGGTTAGCGGGAGCAGGGGAGACCCAGTACTTC | CSVTGLAGAGETQYF | TRBJ2-5 | 15 | TRBD2 | TRBV29-1 | .
TGTGCCAGCCGGTGGAGTTCTGAAGCTTTCTTT | CASRWSSEAFF | TRBJ1-1 | 11 | . | TRBV6-1 | few
TGTGCCAGCACAAGGGGGAGTGGGGCAGGCGAAGATTACGAGCAGTACTTC | CASTRGSGAGEDYEQYF | TRBJ2-7 | 17 | . | TRBV7-2 | once
TGTGCCAGCAGTTTAATCAGCACGCCGAACACTGAAGCTTTCTTT | CASSLISTPNTEAFF | TRBJ1-1 | 15 | . | TRBV28 | .
TGCGCCAGCAGCTTGGGCAGAGTGTGGACCCAGTACTTC | CASSLGRVWTQYF | TRBJ2-5 | 13 | . | TRBV5-1 | .
TGTGCCAGCAGCCCCGGGACGGTCACCGGGGAGCTGTTTTTT | CASSPGTVTGELFF | TRBJ2-2 | 14 | . | TRBV7-2 | .
TGTGCCTGGTCTCTGGATGGACAGCCCCAGCATTTT | CAWSLDGQPQHF | TRBJ1-5 | 12 | . | TRBV30 | .
TGTGCCAGCAGCCTAAGAACCCAGAGTTCTGGGGCCAACGTCCTGACTTTC | CASSLRTQSSGANVLTF | TRBJ2-6 | 17 | . | TRBV7-8 | .
TGTGCCAGCTCACCTTACCGCCAGGGGGTGAACACTGAAGCTTTCTTT | CASSPYRQGVNTEAFF | TRBJ1-1 | 16 | TRBD1 | TRBV18 | .
TGTGCCAGCAGCTTATTCTTAGGTTCATTCCTGACTTTC | CASSLFLGSFLTF | TRBJ2-6 | 13 | . | TRBV7-3 | .